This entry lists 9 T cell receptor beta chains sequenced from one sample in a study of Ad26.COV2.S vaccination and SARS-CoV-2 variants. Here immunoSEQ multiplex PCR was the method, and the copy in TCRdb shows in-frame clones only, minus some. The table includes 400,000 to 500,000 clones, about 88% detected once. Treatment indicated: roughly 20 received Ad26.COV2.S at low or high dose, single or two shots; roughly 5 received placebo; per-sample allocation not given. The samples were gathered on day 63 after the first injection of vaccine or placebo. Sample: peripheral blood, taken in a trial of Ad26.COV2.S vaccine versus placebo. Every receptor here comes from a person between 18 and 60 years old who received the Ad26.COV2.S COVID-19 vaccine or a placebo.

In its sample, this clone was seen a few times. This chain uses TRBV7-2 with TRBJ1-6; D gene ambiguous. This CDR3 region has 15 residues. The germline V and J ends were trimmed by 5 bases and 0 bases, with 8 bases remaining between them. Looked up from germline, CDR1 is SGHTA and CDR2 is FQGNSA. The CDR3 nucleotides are TGTGCCAGCAGCCGCAAGAGCTCCTATAATTCACCCCTCCACTTT. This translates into CASSRKSSYNSPLHF. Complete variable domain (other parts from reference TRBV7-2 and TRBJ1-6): GAGVSQSPSNKVTEKGKDVELRCDPISGHTALYWYRQSLGQGLEFLIYFQGNSAPDKSGLPSDRFSAERTGGSVSTLTIQRTQQEDSAVYLCASSRKSSYNSPLHFGNGTRLTVT.

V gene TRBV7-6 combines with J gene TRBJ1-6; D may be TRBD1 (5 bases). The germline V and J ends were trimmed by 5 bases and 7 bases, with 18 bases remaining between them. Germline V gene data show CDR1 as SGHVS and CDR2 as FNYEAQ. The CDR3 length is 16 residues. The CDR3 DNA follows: TGTGCCAGCAGCATACAGGCCCCACGGCTAAATTCACCCCTCCACTTT. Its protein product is CASSIQAPRLNSPLHF.

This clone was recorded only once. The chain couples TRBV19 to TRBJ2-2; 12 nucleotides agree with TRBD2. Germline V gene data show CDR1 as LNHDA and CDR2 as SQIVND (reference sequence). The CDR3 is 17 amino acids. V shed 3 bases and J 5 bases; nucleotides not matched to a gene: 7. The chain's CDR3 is CASSISSGRAGTGELFF. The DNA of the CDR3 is TGTGCCAGTAGTATTTCTAGCGGGAGGGCGGGGACCGGGGAGCTGTTTTTT.

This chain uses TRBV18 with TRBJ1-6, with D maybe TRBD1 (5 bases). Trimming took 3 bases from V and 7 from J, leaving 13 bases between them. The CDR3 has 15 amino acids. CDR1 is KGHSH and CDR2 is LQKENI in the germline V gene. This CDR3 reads CASSPLGDSNSPLHF. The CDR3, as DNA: TGTGCCAGCTCACCGTTGGGAGACAGCAATTCACCCCTCCACTTT. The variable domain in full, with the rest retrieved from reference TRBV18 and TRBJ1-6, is NAGVMQNPRHLVRRRGQEARLRCSPMKGHSHVYWYRQLPEEGLKFMVYLQKENIIDESGMPKERFSAEFPKEGPSILRIQQVVRGDSAAYFCASSPLGDSNSPLHFGNGTRLTVT.

CDR3 nucleotide sequence: TGTGCCAGCAGCTTTTCTCCGCTCTCTGGGGCCAACGTCCTGACTTTC. Protein sequence: CASSFSPLSGANVLTF. This chain joins TRBV5-6 and TRBJ2-6; D unresolved. Germline V gene sequence: CDR1 SGHDT, CDR2 YYEEEE. V shed 2 bases and J shed 0 bases, with 9 bases lying between them. This CDR3 spans 16 amino acids.

CDR3 sequence: CASSLGTGGYRSYTF. The DNA for the CDR3 is TGTGCCAGCAGTTTAGGGACAGGGGGCTATCGAAGCTACACCTTC. This chain links TRBV28 with TRBJ1-2, with 12 bases lining up with TRBD1. The CDR3 has 15 residues. Germline values: CDR1 MDHEN, CDR2 SYDVKM. J gave up 9 bases and V 2 bases, and 7 bases lay outside the gene matches.

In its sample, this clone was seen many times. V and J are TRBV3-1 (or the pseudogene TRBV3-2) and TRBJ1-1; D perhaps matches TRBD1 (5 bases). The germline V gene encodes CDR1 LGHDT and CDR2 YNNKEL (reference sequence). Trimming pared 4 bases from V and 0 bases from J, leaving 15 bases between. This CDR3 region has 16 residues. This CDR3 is CASSPPVWGMNTEAFF. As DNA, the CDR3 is TGTGCCAGCAGCCCCCCCGTTTGGGGGATGAACACTGAAGCTTTCTTT.

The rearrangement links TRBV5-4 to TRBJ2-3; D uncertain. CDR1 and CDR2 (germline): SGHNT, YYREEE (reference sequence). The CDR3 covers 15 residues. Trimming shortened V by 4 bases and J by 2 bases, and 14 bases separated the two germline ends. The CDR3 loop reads CASSPFVMLTDTQYF. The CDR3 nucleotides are TGTGCCAGCAGCCCGTTCGTAATGCTCACAGATACGCAGTATTTT.

The CDR3 coding sequence is TGCGCCAGCAGCTTGGGAACCTCGAGGGGAGGTCGCACTGAAGCTTTCTTT. Residues: CASSLGTSRGGRTEAFF. This chain links TRBV5-1 with TRBJ1-1, with a possible D match to TRBD1 (5 bases). The CDR3 is 17 amino acids. The V gene's germline CDR1 is SGHRS and CDR2 YFSETQ. V lost 0 bases and J lost 4, with 19 bases in between.